This T cell receptor (beta chain) was captured in a study of PD-1 blockade in classical Hodgkin lymphoma. Study overall: Every 2 weeks, patients got 3 mg/kg intravenous nivolumab.

All the patients suffered relapse after autologous stem cell transplantation, and brentuximab vedotin exposure differed. The CDR3 covers 15 residues. V shed 4 bases and J 3 bases; nucleotides not matched to a gene: 4. Germline CDR1 is SGHTA and CDR2 is FQGNSA. TCRdb keeps only in-frame clones here, not all; method: immunoSEQ multiplex PCR. The sample lists approximately 43,000 clones, 70% to 90% occurring once. The material was peripheral blood mononuclear cells (PBMCs), obtained before the second cycle of nivolumab. The clonotype comes from a human donor with classical Hodgkin lymphoma. The chain has TRBV7-2 and TRBJ2-1; 9 bases are a match to TRBD2. DNA for the CDR3: TGTGCCAGCAGCTCCAGCGGGGGGAGCTACAATGAGCAGTTCTTC. Translation gives CASSSSGGSYNEQFF. Based on the CDR3 plus reference TRBV7-2 and TRBJ2-1, the full variable domain is GAGVSQSPSNKVTEKGKDVELRCDPISGHTALYWYRQSLGQGLEFLIYFQGNSAPDKSGLPSDRFSAERTGGSVSTLTIQRTQQEDSAVYLCASSSSGGSYNEQFFGPGTRLTVL.